The TCR beta chain described here comes from a study of T cell repertoires in cytomegalovirus infection. Whole-study context: It was the public TCR beta signatures that indicated both CMV infection and matching HLA type.

MiXCR, applied by TCRdb to the reads, yields one record per CDR3 protein. The data contain just under 550,000 distinct CDR3 sequences, around 27% of them singletons. This CDR3 is 14 amino acids long. Germline CDR1 and CDR2: SGHDN and FVKESK. The V end was cut by 6 bases, the J end by 4 bases, with 12 bases between. General study results and limits: Predominance within the ex vivo response was attributable to HLA-C-restricted CMV-specific TCR beta clonotypes. Pooled public TCR beta family frequency picked out CMV carriers with the relevant HLA.

This clonotype has only a few counts. Its antigen is unidentified. This TCR came from a human donor in good health (CMV status not recorded). Some clones in this sample may be carry-over from other donors' samples. The sample was PBMCs. The chain employs TRBV14 and TRBJ2-2; D unclear. Here the CDR3 DNA reads TGTGCCAGCAGTTTCACAATTGGCACCGGGGAGCTGTTTTTT. Protein sequence: CASSFTIGTGELFF.